The clone carrying this T cell receptor beta chain was seen only a few times. Original methodology: Estimated nucleated cell counts came from reference gene primer amplification. TCRdb's table, derived via immunoSEQ multiplex PCR, lists solely in-frame clones and lacks some. V, J and clone size derive from that table, while D and trimming were established from the DNA sequence. The sample holds roughly 150,000 clones, around 91% seen once. The data are from a study of blood T cell repertoires in COVID-19. At the level of the study: COVID-19 samples from acute and convalescent phases originated in the United States, Italy and Spain. Sample material is recorded as cDNA or gDNA derived from T cells, B-cell-depleted T cells, or PBMCs.

V lost 6 bases and J lost 7; bases outside the gene matches: 6. CDR3 size: 14 residues. The germline V gene encodes CDR1 MDHEN and CDR2 SYDVKM. This receptor was identified in a woman in her forties with acute or convalescent COVID-19. Sequenced material: peripheral blood. J is TRBJ1-6 and V is TRBV28; 7 bases map to TRBD1. CDR3 residues: CASRPGQRNSPLHF. CDR3 DNA sequence: TGTGCCAGCAGACCGGGACAGAGGAATTCACCCCTCCACTTT.